This TCR beta chain was documented in a study of radiation and T cells in renal cell carcinoma. Whole-study context: Nephrectomy followed 15 Gy stereotactic body radiation by 4 weeks. Regarding the study as a whole: Baseline intratumoral clonotype presence is unknown without pretreatment biopsies. From baseline, blood top tumor clonotypes peaked at 2 weeks post-radiation.

Time point indicated: baseline pretreatment blood. Treatment: 15 Gy SBRT to primary tumor, nephrectomy 4 weeks later. Radiation-treated patients gave blood at baseline, week 2 and week 4. The repertoire was sequenced with immunoSEQ multiplex PCR; TCRdb's copy has only in-frame clones and lacks some. Of 20,000 to 25,000 clones listed, 80% are singletons. Details on this clone: The antigen remains unidentified. The sample holds other DNA sequences that translate to the same CDR3.

The CDR3 covers 13 residues. CDR1 SGHTA and CDR2 FQGNSA come from the germline V gene. V lost 1 base, J lost 3 bases, and 7 bases lay in between. The sample was blood, taken from a patient whose treatment included radiotherapy and nephrectomy. The V and J genes are TRBV7-2 and TRBJ2-7; tentatively, D is TRBD2 (5 bases). The TCR sequence derives from a man aged 55 to 70 with renal cell carcinoma. CDR3 residues: CASSLGRDYEQYF. In DNA form, the CDR3 reads TGTGCCAGCAGCTTAGGTCGGGACTACGAGCAGTACTTC.